One and the same sample provided the 25 T cell receptor beta chains below, sequenced in a study of PD-1 blockade in classical Hodgkin lymphoma. The repertoire was sequenced with immunoSEQ multiplex PCR; TCRdb's copy has only in-frame clones and lacks some. The sample lists around 20,000 clones; over 65% were seen once. No patient escaped relapse after autologous stem cell transplantation, and brentuximab vedotin exposure varied. The sample was peripheral blood mononuclear cells (PBMCs), taken before the second cycle of nivolumab. The receptors shown here come from a human donor with classical Hodgkin lymphoma.

By proportion, this clone is medium-sized. V gene TRBV11-1 combines with J gene TRBJ2-1; TRBD2 matches at 8 bases. The germline V gene encodes CDR1 SGHAT and CDR2 FQDESV (reference sequence). The CDR3 runs to 15 residues. The ends lost 1 base at V and 5 bases at J; junction bases unmatched: 4. The CDR3, as DNA: TGTGCCAGCAGCTTAGGGACGGGAGGGGACAATGAGCAGTTCTTC. Translating it yields CASSLGTGGDNEQFF.

The CDR3, as DNA: TGCAGCGCAGGGACAGGGGGCTATGGCTACACCTTC. As protein: CSAGTGGYGYTF. The chain joins TRBV29-1 to TRBJ1-2, with 11 positions matching TRBD1. Trimming cost V 7 bases and J 4 bases; bases outside gene matches: 2. CDR1 is SQVTM, CDR2 ANQGSEA, per germline. The CDR3 is 12 amino acids.

The chain combines TRBV28 with TRBJ1-2, with D perhaps matching TRBD1 (5 bases). The CDR3 loop spans 12 amino acids. Trimming pared 5 bases from V and 2 bases from J, leaving 6 bases between. CDR1 MDHEN and CDR2 SYDVKM come from the germline V gene. CDR3 loop: CASSRGNYGYTF. DNA for the CDR3: TGTGCCAGCAGTCGGGGCAACTATGGCTACACCTTC.

The gene calls are TRBV29-1 and TRBJ1-1; the match to TRBD1 covers 8 bases. CDR1 and CDR2 from the germline V gene are SQVTM and ANQGSEA. The CDR3 extends over 14 amino acids. Trimming took 6 bases from V and 5 from J; bases not matched to a gene: 11. This chain's CDR3 is CSVGHRGFGTEAFF. In nucleotides, the CDR3 is TGCAGCGTGGGACACAGGGGGTTCGGTACTGAAGCTTTCTTT. The variable domain in full, with the rest retrieved from reference TRBV29-1 and TRBJ1-1, is SAVISQKPSRDICQRGTSLTIQCQVDSQVTMMFWYRQQPGQSLTLIATANQGSEATYESGFVIDKFPISRPNLTFSTLTVSNMSPEDSSIYLCSVGHRGFGTEAFFGQGTRLTVV.

V usage is TRBV6-6 and J usage is TRBJ1-4; no firm D call. The CDR3 extends over 13 amino acids. The germline V gene has CDR1 MNHNY and CDR2 SVGAGI (reference sequence). V was clipped by 6 bases and J by 4 bases, with 9 bases between them. CDR3 nucleotide sequence: TGTGCCAGCAGACCAGCTGGTAATGAAAAACTGTTTTTT. Protein: CASRPAGNEKLFF.

In its sample, this clone was seen a few times. The genes are TRBV9 and TRBJ2-4, with 8 bases fitting TRBD1. V shed 2 bases, J shed 7 bases, and the junction held 5 bases outside the gene matches. The CDR3 length is 14 residues. Germline V gene data show CDR1 as SGDLS and CDR2 as YYNGEE. Here the CDR3 DNA reads TGTGCCAGCAGCGTTAGTGCAGGGGGCAACATTCAGTACTTC. It is translated as CASSVSAGGNIQYF.

The CDR3 here is CASSHGVSEQYF. CDR3 DNA sequence: TGTGCCAGCAGCCACGGCGTGAGCGAGCAGTACTTC. V gene TRBV25-1 combines with J gene TRBJ2-7; the D is unclear. The CDR3 contains 12 residues. The V end was cut by 6 bases, the J end by 6 bases, with 12 bases between. The germline CDR1 and CDR2 sequences are MGHDK and SYGVNS.

The CDR3 DNA reads TGTGCCAGCAGCGAGGGTTCGGAGGACTACGAGCAGTACTTC. Residues: CASSEGSEDYEQYF. V and J are TRBV21-1 and TRBJ2-7; no check of the table's D call, TRBD2, against the DNA was made. TRBV21-1 is labeled a pseudogene. This CDR3 comprises 14 residues.

This clone is classed as hyperexpanded. This chain joins TRBV13 and TRBJ2-1; 9 positions agree with TRBD2. V lost 5 bases, J lost 4 bases, and 6 bases stayed unmatched. CDR3 length: 15 amino acids. Germline V gene data show CDR1 as PRHDT and CDR2 as FYEKMQ (reference sequence). The CDR3 nucleotides read TGTGCCAGCAGCATACAGGGACTAGCATACAATGAGCAGTTCTTC. Its translation is CASSIQGLAYNEQFF.

The rearrangement joins TRBV10-3 to TRBJ2-2, with 10 bases fitting TRBD2. After removal of 0 bases from V and 4 bases from J, the junction contained 11 bases not matched to a gene. The germline V gene encodes CDR1 ENHRY and CDR2 SYGVKD. The CDR3 runs to 19 residues. This CDR3 is CAISESNQLAGEGTGELFF. The CDR3, as DNA: TGTGCCATCAGTGAGTCTAATCAGCTAGCGGGAGAAGGCACCGGGGAGCTGTTTTTT.

This clone appeared a single time. The V call is TRBV7-6, the J call TRBJ1-4; TRBD1 aligns across 7 bases. The CDR3 is 14 amino acids. CDR1 and CDR2 from the germline V gene are SGHVS and FNYEAQ. The V gene end was trimmed by 4 bases and the J gene end by 4 bases; junction bases not matched to a gene: 3. CDR3 loop: CASSSGQFNEKLFF. CDR3 coding DNA: TGTGCCAGCAGCTCGGGACAGTTTAATGAAAAACTGTTTTTT.

V usage is TRBV15 and J usage is TRBJ2-1; tentative D call: TRBD2 (5 bases). The CDR3 is made up of 14 amino acids. V lost 5 bases, J lost 5 bases, and 13 bases lay in between. Per the germline V gene, CDR1 is LNHNV and CDR2 is YYDKDF (reference sequence). Written as DNA, the CDR3 is TGTGCCACCAGCCCACCAGACTATCACAATGAGCAGTTCTTC. Translated: CATSPPDYHNEQFF.

The chain is built from TRBV18 and TRBJ2-7, with TRBD2 matching 7 bases. V shed 5 bases, J shed 0 bases, and the junction held 7 bases outside the gene matches. The CDR3 loop spans 15 amino acids. CDR1 KGHSH and CDR2 LQKENI come from the germline V gene. In nucleotides, the CDR3 is TGTGCCAGCTCATTGGGACTACCTTCCTCCTACGAGCAGTACTTC. Protein: CASSLGLPSSYEQYF.

V and J are TRBV5-1 and TRBJ2-6; D gene ambiguous. Looked up from germline, CDR1 is SGHRS and CDR2 is YFSETQ. There are 14 residues in the CDR3. V gave up 1 base and J gave up 4 bases, with 6 bases separating them. CDR3: CASSLSTGANVLTF. The CDR3 region has the DNA TGCGCCAGCAGCTTGTCAACCGGGGCCAACGTCCTGACTTTC.

The gene calls are TRBV6-1 and TRBJ1-2; the D is unclear. The CDR3 is made up of 11 amino acids. CDR1 is MNHNS, CDR2 SASEGT, per germline. Trimming took off 1 base at V and 13 bases at J, with 10 bases between the two ends. The CDR3 region has the DNA TGTGCCAGCAGTGAAGGCAGGTCTATCACCTTC. It encodes CASSEGRSITF.

The gene calls are TRBV6-1 and TRBJ1-1; TRBD1 is a possible D gene (5 bases). This CDR3 has 11 amino acids. Germline V gene data show CDR1 as MNHNS and CDR2 as SASEGT. Trimming removed 11 bases from V and 5 bases from J, with 12 bases in between. The CDR3 loop is CAGGRWTEAFF. The CDR3 DNA is TGTGCCGGGGGGAGGTGGACTGAAGCTTTCTTT.

The genes are TRBV6-5 and TRBJ1-5; tentatively, D is TRBD1 (5 bases). Germline V CDR1 and CDR2: MNHEY, SVGAGI. The CDR3 loop spans 14 amino acids. The ends were cut back, 5 bases at V and 3 bases at J, with 11 bases in the middle. The CDR3 here is CASSARQPNQPQHF. The CDR3 DNA follows: TGTGCCAGCAGTGCGCGACAGCCCAATCAGCCCCAGCATTTT.

The J gene is TRBJ2-7, the V gene TRBV27; D may be TRBD1 (5 bases). The germline V and J ends were trimmed by 6 bases and 3 bases, with 21 bases remaining between them. CDR1 and CDR2 from the germline V gene are MNHEY and SMNVEV (reference sequence). The CDR3 covers 16 residues. The CDR3 spells CASSYLADSKFYEQYF. The CDR3 DNA reads TGTGCCAGCAGCTATCTGGCTGACAGCAAATTCTACGAGCAGTACTTC.

In this sample, this clone turned up a few times. The chain links TRBV14 to TRBJ2-1; 7 bases match TRBD1. The CDR3 runs 16 residues. Germline V gene lookup returns CDR1 SGHDN and CDR2 FVKESK. With 4 bases clipped from V and 5 bases from J, the junction kept 11 bases outside the gene matches. The DNA for the CDR3 is TGTGCCAGCAGCCGAGCAACAGGGGATACCGACAATGAGCAGTTCTTC. Translation gives CASSRATGDTDNEQFF. The complete variable domain, with remaining parts taken from reference TRBV14 and TRBJ2-1, reads EAGVTQFPSHSVIEKGQTVTLRCDPISGHDNLYWYRRVMGKEIKFLLHFVKESKQDESGMPNNRFLAERTGGTYSTLKVQPAELEDSGVYFCASSRATGDTDNEQFFGPGTRLTVL.

This chain joins TRBV27 and TRBJ2-2; D gene unclear. The CDR3 is 17 residues long. The V gene lost 2 bases and the J gene lost 0 bases, with 13 bases spanning the gap. Germline-derived CDR1 and CDR2 are MNHEY and SMNVEV (reference sequence). The CDR3: CASSLPPGPANTGELFF. The DNA of the CDR3 is TGTGCCAGCAGTTTACCCCCCGGGCCCGCGAACACCGGGGAGCTGTTTTTT.

This chain connects TRBV7-9 to TRBJ1-2; 7 bases fit TRBD1. Trimming cost V 5 bases and J 7 bases; bases outside gene matches: 13. Germline CDR1 reads SEHNR; CDR2 reads FQNEAQ (reference sequence). The CDR3 is made up of 15 amino acids. CDR3 loop: CASSPQGGRGSGYTF. The DNA for the CDR3 is TGTGCCAGCAGCCCCCAGGGGGGCAGGGGAAGTGGCTACACCTTC.

This clone was seen only a few times. V and J are TRBV28 and TRBJ1-5; 7 bases agree with TRBD1. There are 17 residues in the CDR3. The V and J ends lost 6 bases and 0 bases, in that order; junction bases with no gene match: 11. Germline V gene data show CDR1 as MDHEN and CDR2 as SYDVKM. In nucleotides, the CDR3 is TGTGCCAGCAGACCGATCGGGACAGTGAATAGCAATCAGCCCCAGCATTTT. Translation gives CASRPIGTVNSNQPQHF.

The gene calls are TRBV6-5 and TRBJ1-1, with a weak D call TRBD1 (5 bases). Trimming pared 0 bases from V and 5 bases from J, leaving 13 bases between. CDR1 is MNHEY and CDR2 is SVGAGI in the germline V gene. This CDR3 region has 15 residues. In DNA, the CDR3 is TGTGCCAGCAGTTACTCGAGGCTGGGGACGACTGAAGCTTTCTTT. This translates into CASSYSRLGTTEAFF.

This clone was observed a handful of times. The same CDR3 also results from other DNA sequences found in this sample. The chain carries TRBV29-1 and TRBJ1-1, with a weak D call TRBD1 (5 bases). The CDR3 spans 11 residues. V shed 4 bases and J shed 4 bases, with 7 bases lying between them. CDR1 is SQVTM, CDR2 ANQGSEA, per germline. This CDR3 is CSVGGGTEAFF. CDR3 in DNA: TGCAGCGTTGGCGGGGGCACTGAAGCTTTCTTT.

The chain couples TRBV4-1 to TRBJ2-7; D is ambiguous. The CDR3 is 14 residues long. Germline loops: CDR1 MGHRA, CDR2 YSYEKL. Trimming cost V 0 bases and J 3 bases, with 9 bases left between them. CDR3 sequence (DNA): TGCGCCAGCAGCCAAGATCCCGACTTCTACGAGCAGTACTTC. Translating gives CASSQDPDFYEQYF.